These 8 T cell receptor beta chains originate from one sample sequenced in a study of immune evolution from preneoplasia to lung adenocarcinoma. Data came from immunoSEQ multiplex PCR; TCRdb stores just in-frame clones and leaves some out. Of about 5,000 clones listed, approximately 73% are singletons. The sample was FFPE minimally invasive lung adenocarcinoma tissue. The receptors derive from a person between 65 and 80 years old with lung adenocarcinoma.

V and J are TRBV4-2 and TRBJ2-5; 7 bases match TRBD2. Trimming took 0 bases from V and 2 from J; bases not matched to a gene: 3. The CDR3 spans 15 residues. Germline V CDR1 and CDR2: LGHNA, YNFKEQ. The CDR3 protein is CASSQDLAVQETQYF. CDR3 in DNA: TGTGCCAGCAGCCAAGACCTAGCGGTGCAAGAGACCCAGTACTTC.

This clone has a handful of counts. CDR3 coding DNA: TGTGCCAGCAAATTCCGGACAGACAATCAGCCCCAGCATTTT. Protein: CASKFRTDNQPQHF. The chain is built from TRBV6-5 and TRBJ1-5, with a possible D match to TRBD1 (6 bases). Trimming cost V 7 bases and J 3 bases, with 13 bases left between them. This CDR3 is built from 14 residues. Germline CDR1 and CDR2: MNHEY and SVGAGI.

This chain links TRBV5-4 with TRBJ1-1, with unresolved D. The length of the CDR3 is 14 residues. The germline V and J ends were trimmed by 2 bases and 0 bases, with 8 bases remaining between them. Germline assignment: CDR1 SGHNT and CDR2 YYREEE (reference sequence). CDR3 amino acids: CASSFNRLNTEAFF. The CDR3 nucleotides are TGTGCCAGCAGCTTTAACAGACTGAACACTGAAGCTTTCTTT.

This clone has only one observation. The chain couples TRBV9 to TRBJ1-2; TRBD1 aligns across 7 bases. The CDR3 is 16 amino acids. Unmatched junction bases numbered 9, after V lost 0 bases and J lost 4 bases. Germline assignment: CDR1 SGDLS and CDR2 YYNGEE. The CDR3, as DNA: TGTGCCAGCAGCGTAGGGTCTCCCACAGGGGCCTATGGCTACACCTTC. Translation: CASSVGSPTGAYGYTF.

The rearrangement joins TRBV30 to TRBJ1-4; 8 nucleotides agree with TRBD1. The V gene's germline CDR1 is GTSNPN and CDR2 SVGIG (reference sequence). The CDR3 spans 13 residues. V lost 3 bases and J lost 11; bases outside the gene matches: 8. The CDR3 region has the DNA TGTGCCTGGAGGGGGACAGGCAGGGCTAAACTGTTTTTT. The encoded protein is CAWRGTGRAKLFF.

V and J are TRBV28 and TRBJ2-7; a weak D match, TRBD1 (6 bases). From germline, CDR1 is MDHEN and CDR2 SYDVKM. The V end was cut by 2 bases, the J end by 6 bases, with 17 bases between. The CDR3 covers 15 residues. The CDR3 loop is CASSLTQGFGGEQYF. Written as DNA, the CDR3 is TGTGCCAGCAGTTTAACACAGGGCTTTGGAGGCGAGCAGTACTTC.

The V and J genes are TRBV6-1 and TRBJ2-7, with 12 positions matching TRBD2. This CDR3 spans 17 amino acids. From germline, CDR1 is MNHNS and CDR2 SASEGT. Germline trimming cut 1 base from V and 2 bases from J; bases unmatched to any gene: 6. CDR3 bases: TGTGCCAGCAGTGAAGGACTAGCGGGAGTTTATCCCTACGAGCAGTACTTC. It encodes CASSEGLAGVYPYEQYF.

The CDR3 loop reads CASSLLDVPQHF. The CDR3 DNA reads as TGTGCCAGCAGCCTCCTGGACGTTCCCCAGCATTTT. This chain connects TRBV7-8 to TRBJ1-5; unclear D gene. This CDR3 comprises 12 residues. The V gene lost 5 bases and the J gene lost 10 bases, with 12 bases spanning the gap. Germline V CDR1 and CDR2: SGHVS, FQNEAQ.